Below, 5 T cell receptor beta chains from the same sample are listed, as sequenced in a study of OX40 agonist ivuxolimab in advanced cancers. The method was immunoSEQ multiplex PCR; TCRdb's version includes in-frame clones alone and lacks a portion of them. This table has about 68,000 clones, roughly 84% appearing once. The specimen was CD4+ or CD8+ T cells sorted from blood, collected in a trial of the OX40 agonist ivuxolimab. Receptor source: an adult with an advanced solid tumor such as melanoma, head and neck, liver or kidney cancer.

V gene TRBV2 combines with J gene TRBJ2-1, with 10 positions matching TRBD2. Trimming at V came to 5 bases and at J to 7 bases, leaving 23 bases not matched to a gene. Germline CDR1 reads SNHLY; CDR2 reads FYNNEI. The CDR3 is 20 residues long. CDR3 nucleotide sequence: TGTGCCAGCAGTTCCTCTCGGACTAGCGGCCGGAGACGAGGAGGGAATGAGCAGTTCTTC. Its protein is CASSSSRTSGRRRGGNEQFF.

This clone was counted only a few times. This chain links TRBV5-4 with TRBJ2-2; 7 bases align to TRBD1. Trimming cost V 4 bases and J 5 bases; bases outside gene matches: 8. The CDR3 length is 15 residues. Germline V gene lookup returns CDR1 SGHNT and CDR2 YYREEE (reference sequence). In nucleotides, the CDR3 is TGTGCCAGCAGCCGAACAAAGACAGGGACCGGGGAGCTGTTTTTT. It yields the protein CASSRTKTGTGELFF.

This chain joins TRBV7-2 and TRBJ2-6, with D hard to call. Trimming took off 1 base at V and 0 bases at J, with 13 bases between the two ends. The CDR3 totals 18 residues. Per the germline V gene, CDR1 is SGHTA and CDR2 is FQGNSA. Here the CDR3 reads CASSLVSGLASGANVLTF. The CDR3 nucleotides are TGTGCCAGCAGCTTAGTCTCCGGGCTTGCCTCTGGGGCCAACGTCCTGACTTTC.

The chain recombines TRBV6-5 with TRBJ2-3; the D gene is possibly TRBD1 (5 bases). V lost 7 bases to trimming and J lost 1 base, with 9 bases between them. The CDR3 length is 13 residues. CDR1 and CDR2 (germline): MNHEY, SVGAGI. DNA for the CDR3: TGTGCCAGCATCTTACAGGGCACAGATACGCAGTATTTT. Residues: CASILQGTDTQYF.

This chain links TRBV25-1 with TRBJ1-2, with unresolved D. Between the trimmed V and J ends, which lost 3 bases and 8 bases, there was a span of 13 bases. The CDR3 is 13 amino acids. Germline CDR1 reads MGHDK; CDR2 reads SYGVNS. The CDR3 protein is CASSDLGRQGYTF. CDR3 bases: TGTGCCAGCAGTGACCTTGGCAGGCAAGGCTACACCTTC.